This passage covers 7 T cell receptor beta chains from one sample sequenced in a study of lymphopenia after photon versus proton radiotherapy. Assay: immunoSEQ multiplex PCR; the TCRdb copy retains only in-frame clones and omits some. This sample yields roughly 57,000 clones, of which around 80% are seen a single time; approximately 31% belongs to the top ten. Sequencing used peripheral blood, obtained from a patient treated with photon-based radiotherapy. These receptors originate from a man aged 45-60 years with gastric cancer.

This chain links TRBV28 with TRBJ1-5, with 9 bases matching TRBD1. In germline, CDR1 is MDHEN, CDR2 SYDVKM. Losses at the gene ends were 6 bases for V and 4 bases for J; bases not matched to a gene: 7. The CDR3 consists of 15 residues. The CDR3 nucleotides read TGTGCCAGCAGCCTAACAGGGGGCCCAAATCAGCCCCAGCATTTT. Residues: CASSLTGGPNQPQHF.

The chain carries TRBV15 and TRBJ1-3; no clear D gene. Trimming removed 6 bases from V and 3 bases from J, with 9 bases in between. Per germline, CDR1 LNHNV and CDR2 YYDKDF (reference sequence). This CDR3 is 13 amino acids long. The CDR3 protein is CATRGRFGNTIYF. The CDR3, as DNA: TGTGCCACCAGGGGAAGGTTTGGAAACACCATATATTTT.

A single count supports this clone. The CDR3 spells CASSFGTSGTYEQYF. In DNA, the CDR3 is TGTGCCAGCAGCTTCGGGACTAGCGGGACCTACGAGCAGTACTTC. The V gene is TRBV7-8, the J gene TRBJ2-7, with TRBD2 identical over 13 bases. CDR1 and CDR2 from the germline V gene are SGHVS and FQNEAQ. This CDR3 has 15 residues. Trimming cost V 3 bases and J 2 bases; bases outside gene matches: 1.

The J gene is TRBJ2-3, the V gene TRBV19, with TRBD2 identical over 8 bases. Losses at the gene ends were 3 bases for V and 4 bases for J; bases not matched to a gene: 9. CDR3 size: 16 residues. Per the germline V gene, CDR1 is LNHDA and CDR2 is SQIVND (reference sequence). CDR3 in DNA: TGTGCCAGTAGTATGTCTTCGGGAGGGAGCGCAGATACGCAGTATTTT. The encoded protein is CASSMSSGGSADTQYF.

The J gene is TRBJ2-1, the V gene TRBV7-8, with 7 bases matching TRBD1. The germline V gene has CDR1 SGHVS and CDR2 FQNEAQ. The CDR3 covers 18 residues. V shed 4 bases and J 0 bases; nucleotides not matched to a gene: 12. The CDR3 loop is CASSSASGPGGSYNEQFF. As DNA, the CDR3 is TGTGCCAGCAGCTCGGCCTCGGGGCCAGGGGGCTCCTACAATGAGCAGTTCTTC.

This CDR3 is CASSPTGLTNYGYTF. Here the CDR3 DNA reads TGTGCCAGCAGCCCGACAGGGCTCACTAACTATGGCTACACCTTC. The V gene is TRBV6-5, the J gene TRBJ1-2; TRBD1 agrees at 7 bases. V gave up 6 bases and J gave up 0 bases; unmatched junction bases: 7. There are 15 residues in the CDR3. CDR1 is MNHEY and CDR2 is SVGAGI in the germline V gene.

This chain connects TRBV5-1 to TRBJ2-7, with D possibly TRBD1 on 5 matching bases. Trimming pared 4 bases from V and 1 base from J, leaving 15 bases between. Per the germline V gene, CDR1 is SGHRS and CDR2 is YFSETQ. The CDR3 has 15 residues. The CDR3 protein is CASSAQGFWSYEQYF. The CDR3 region has the DNA TGCGCCAGCAGCGCCCAGGGTTTTTGGTCCTACGAGCAGTACTTC.